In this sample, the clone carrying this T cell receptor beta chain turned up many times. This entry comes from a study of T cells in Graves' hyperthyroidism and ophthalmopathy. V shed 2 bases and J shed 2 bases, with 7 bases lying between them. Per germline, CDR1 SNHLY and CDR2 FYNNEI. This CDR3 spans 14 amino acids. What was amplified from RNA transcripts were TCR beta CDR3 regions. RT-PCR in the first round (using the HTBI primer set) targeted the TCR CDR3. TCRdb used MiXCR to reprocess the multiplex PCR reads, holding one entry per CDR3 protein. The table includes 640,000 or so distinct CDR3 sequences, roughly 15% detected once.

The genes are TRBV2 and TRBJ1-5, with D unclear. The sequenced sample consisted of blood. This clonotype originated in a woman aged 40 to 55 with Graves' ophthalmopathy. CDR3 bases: TGTGCCAGCAGTGAATCAAGGGGCAATCAGCCCCAGCATTTT. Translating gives CASSESRGNQPQHF.